A selection of T cell receptor beta chains follows, all from one sample in a study of T cell responses to AZD1222 COVID-19 vaccine. Using immunoSEQ multiplex PCR, the repertoire was profiled, and TCRdb retains in-frame clones only, with some absent. In the table there are approximately 100,000 clones, about nine tenths of which are singletons. This sample comprised peripheral blood, obtained on day 0 of AZD1222 vaccination. These receptors came from an adult in good health. The CDR3 runs from the conserved cysteine through the conserved F or W. D genes are given only for firm matches. A clone size is listed for some rows: how often the clone was seen (once, few, many), or a class if it is expanded.

TRBD1	15	TRBV27	.	TRBJ1-5	TGTGCCAGCAGTCCAGGACAGGGACCCAATCAGCCCCAGCATTTT	CASSPGQGPNQPQHF
TRBD1	15	TRBV2	.	TRBJ2-3	TGTGCCAGCGCTGGACAGGGAACTAGCACAGATACGCAGTATTTT	CASAGQGTSTDTQYF
TRBD1	15	TRBV18	.	TRBJ2-4	TGTGCCAGCTCATTGGACAGGTCAGCCAAAAACATTCAGTACTTC	CASSLDRSAKNIQYF
.	12	TRBV7-3	.	TRBJ2-1	TGTGCCAGCAGCTTAAGTGCCAACGAGCAGTTCTTC	CASSLSANEQFF
.	16	TRBV5-1	.	TRBJ2-2	TGCGCCAGCAGCTTGGGACTCACTTTAGGATCCGGGGAGCTGTTTTTT	CASSLGLTLGSGELFF
.	14	TRBV6-5	.	TRBJ2-2	TGTGCCAGCAAAAGAAGGCGGAACACCGGGGAGCTGTTTTTT	CASKRRRNTGELFF
TRBD2	13	TRBV30	.	TRBJ2-3	TGTGCCTGGTTACTAGCGAACACAGATACGCAGTATTTT	CAWLLANTDTQYF
.	13	TRBV27	.	TRBJ1-5	TGTGCCAGCAGTTTATTCTTCGAGCAGCCCCAGCATTTT	CASSLFFEQPQHF
TRBD2	17	TRBV5-4	once	TRBJ2-7	TGTGCCAGCAGCTTGGCGGGGCTAGCGGGATACAACTACGAGCAGTACTTC	CASSLAGLAGYNYEQYF
.	17	TRBV5-1	.	TRBJ1-3	TGCGCCAGCAGCTTCCCAGGGAATTATGGCTCTGGAAACACCATATATTTT	CASSFPGNYGSGNTIYF
.	12	TRBV7-9	.	TRBJ1-2	TGTGCCAGCAGCTTAGAATGGGCTGGCTACACCTTC	CASSLEWAGYTF
.	16	TRBV10-3	.	TRBJ2-1	TGTGCCATCAGTGGTCCGGCCGGGGGCTCCTACAATGAGCAGTTCTTC	CAISGPAGGSYNEQFF
.	15	TRBV7-2	.	TRBJ2-3	TGTGCCAGCAGCTTACGCGGGATCCCCACAGATACGCAGTATTTT	CASSLRGIPTDTQYF
TRBD2	16	TRBV18	.	TRBJ2-3	TGTGCCAGCTCACCAGAGCTAGCGGGAGCCGGAGATACGCAGTATTTT	CASSPELAGAGDTQYF
TRBD1	15	TRBV7-9	.	TRBJ2-1	TGTGCCAGCAGCCGAGGGACAGGGGATAGGAATGAGCAGTTCTTC	CASSRGTGDRNEQFF
.	15	TRBV28	.	TRBJ1-2	TGTGCCAGCAGTTTACCGACAGCCCCCTCGAGTGGCTACACCTTC	CASSLPTAPSSGYTF
.	16	TRBV7-8	.	TRBJ2-7	TGTGCCAGCAGCCCACCGTCCGTCGGGAGCTCCTACGAGCAGTACTTC	CASSPPSVGSSYEQYF
.	12	TRBV12-3/TRBV12-4	.	TRBJ2-3	TGTGCCAGCAGTTTTCTGGGGGATACGCAGTATTTT	CASSFLGDTQYF
TRBD2	13	TRBV9	.	TRBJ2-5	TGTGCCAGCAGCGCGGGACTAGTCGGGACCCAGTACTTC	CASSAGLVGTQYF
.	13	TRBV6-5	.	TRBJ2-2	TGTGCCAGCAGAGGGACTGTCACCGGGGAGCTGTTTTTT	CASRGTVTGELFF
.	13	TRBV5-1	.	TRBJ2-7	TGCGCCAGCAGCTTGAGAGATACCTACGAGCAGTACTTC	CASSLRDTYEQYF
TRBD1	18	TRBV7-4	.	TRBJ1-5	TGTGCCAGCAGCTTTGGACAGGGCGACCTCTATAGCAATCAGCCCCAGCATTTT	CASSFGQGDLYSNQPQHF
TRBD1	14	TRBV18	.	TRBJ2-7	TGTGCCAGCTCTAGGGACAGGGGGGGCTACGAGCAGTACTTC	CASSRDRGGYEQYF
.	17	TRBV4-1	.	TRBJ1-6	TGCGCCAGCAGCCCCCCACCGACAGGCAACTATAATTCACCCCTCCACTTT	CASSPPPTGNYNSPLHF
.	13	TRBV27	.	TRBJ1-1	TGTGCCAGCAGTACCACCAGAAGCACTGAAGCTTTCTTT	CASSTTRSTEAFF
.	14	TRBV5-1	.	TRBJ1-1	TGCGCCAGCAGTAGGACAGCCTTAGACACTGAAGCTTTCTTT	CASSRTALDTEAFF
.	14	TRBV2	.	TRBJ2-7	TGTGCCAGCAGTGGGGGGTATGCTGGCGACGAGCAGTACTTC	CASSGGYAGDEQYF
.	10	TRBV28	.	TRBJ2-1	TGTGCCAGCAGCCGAAATGAGCAGTTCTTC	CASSRNEQFF
.	12	TRBV7-3	.	TRBJ1-2	TGTGCCATCGGGGGGGCCCTCTATGGCTACACCTTC	CAIGGALYGYTF
TRBD1	13	TRBV28	.	TRBJ1-6	TGTGCCAGCAGTTCCAACAGGGGCTCACCCCTCCACTTT	CASSSNRGSPLHF
TRBD1	17	TRBV9	.	TRBJ2-3	TGTGCCAGCAGCGACTCCGGGACAGGGGGCGCGCTCGGTACGCAGTATTTT	CASSDSGTGGALGTQYF
.	15	TRBV27	few	TRBJ1-5	TGTGCCAGCAGCCCCGGGGCCGTGGGCAATCAGCCCCAGCATTTT	CASSPGAVGNQPQHF
TRBD1	16	TRBV18	.	TRBJ1-1	TGTGCCAGCTCACCAATGGGACAGAGAATGAACACTGAAGCTTTCTTT	CASSPMGQRMNTEAFF
TRBD2	14	TRBV7-9	.	TRBJ2-7	TGTGCCAGCAGCTCGGGACTAGCGAGATACGAGCAGTACTTC	CASSSGLARYEQYF
TRBD1	14	TRBV3-1/TRBV3-2	once	TRBJ1-1	TGTGCCAGCAGCCAAGAAGGGACAGCCTGGAAAGCTTTCTTT	CASSQEGTAWKAFF
.	13	TRBV18	.	TRBJ2-7	TGTGCCAGCTCACCGGGGTTAAATACCGAGCAGTACTTC	CASSPGLNTEQYF